These T cell receptor beta chains were read from a single sample in a study of T-cell reconstitution after alpha-beta-depleted transplantation in children. TCRdb reprocessed the PCR reads with MiXCR, giving one entry per CDR3 protein. This sample yields a few hundred thousand distinct CDR3 sequences, of which 10% to 15% are seen a single time; 2% to 2.5% belongs to the top ten. Here the sequenced sample was PBMCs, mostly from graft donor cells, taken 360 days after TCRalphabeta/CD19-depleted stem cell transplant. These receptors were taken from a male patient between 10 and 17 years old who had a stem cell transplant for acute myeloid leukemia, so the T cells may come from the graft donor. CDR3s include the opening cysteine and the closing phenylalanine or tryptophan. A D gene is named only where the DNA matches it firmly. Part of the rows lack a size; the others show once, few, many or a class for expanded clones.

>NA|TRBV7-2|TRBJ2-7|NA
TGTGCCAGCAGCTTACGTCCCGGGAGCTACGAGCAGTACTTC
CASSLRPGSYEQYF
>NA|TRBV28|TRBJ2-1|NA
TGTGCCAGCACGACAGCTTGGAATGAGCAGTTCTTC
CASTTAWNEQFF
>NA|TRBV20-1|TRBJ2-3|few
TGCAGTGCTGAAAGTGGCACAGATACGCAGTATTTT
CSAESGTDTQYF
>TRBD1|TRBV5-1|TRBJ2-1|NA
TGCGCCAGCAGCTTGGGGGGGACAGGGGGCTTGGGCTCCTACAATGAGCAGTTCTTC
CASSLGGTGGLGSYNEQFF
>TRBD2|TRBV11-2|TRBJ2-1|few
TGTGCCAGCAGCGGAGGGACTAGCGGGAATAATGAGCAGTTCTTC
CASSGGTSGNNEQFF
>NA|TRBV27|TRBJ2-7|few
TGTGCCACAATCCCCGGCGCGGGAATCCACGAGCAGTACTTC
CATIPGAGIHEQYF
>NA|TRBV7-8|TRBJ2-2|NA
TGTGCCAGCAGCTTAAGTACGAGTGGGGAGCTGTTTTTT
CASSLSTSGELFF
>NA|TRBV7-2|TRBJ1-2|NA
TGTGCCAGCAGCTTAGTAGGGGGCTATGGCTACACCTTC
CASSLVGGYGYTF
>NA|TRBV12-3/TRBV12-4|TRBJ2-5|many
TGTGCCAGCAGGTCTAGCTGGCAAGAGACCCAGTACTTC
CASRSSWQETQYF
>NA|TRBV19|TRBJ2-5|NA
TGTGCCAGTAACGTGGGAAAAGAGACCCAGTACTTC
CASNVGKETQYF
>TRBD2|TRBV6-5|TRBJ2-3|NA
TGTGCCAGCAGTCAGGCCCATCCGGGAGCGGGAGGAGATACGCAGTATTTT
CASSQAHPGAGGDTQYF
>NA|TRBV5-1|TRBJ2-7|NA
TGCGCCAGCAGCTTGTTTCGGGGAGTCTACGAGCAGTACTTC
CASSLFRGVYEQYF
>TRBD2|TRBV15|TRBJ2-1|few
TGTGCCACCAGCAGACAATTCGGCGCGGGAGCATACAATGAGCAGTTCTTC
CATSRQFGAGAYNEQFF
>NA|TRBV28|TRBJ1-1|many
TGTGCCAGCAGTTCCCCCTTTGAAGCTTTCTTT
CASSSPFEAFF
>TRBD2|TRBV29-1|TRBJ2-5|NA
TGCAGCGTAAGGTCGGCTAGCGGGGCGGAGACCCAGTACTTC
CSVRSASGAETQYF
>NA|TRBV29-1|TRBJ2-6|NA
TGCAGCGTCTCCAGGGCCAACGTCCTGACTTTC
CSVSRANVLTF
>NA|TRBV14|TRBJ2-7|few
TGTGCCAGCAGCCACAGGAACTCCTACGAGCAGTACTTC
CASSHRNSYEQYF
>NA|TRBV29-1|TRBJ2-2|NA
TGCAGCGTTGATCGTAGGAACACCGGGGAGCTGTTTTTT
CSVDRRNTGELFF
>NA|TRBV20-1|TRBJ2-2|NA
TGCAGTGCCTCATTCCGGGGCACCGGGGAGCTGTTTTTT
CSASFRGTGELFF
>TRBD2|TRBV12-3/TRBV12-4|TRBJ2-7|NA
TGTGCCAGCAGTACCGGGACTAGCGCGGGGGAGCAGTACTTC
CASSTGTSAGEQYF
>TRBD1|TRBV12-3/TRBV12-4|TRBJ2-7|NA
TGTGCCAGCAGTGATACCCTTTGGACAGGGGAGGGCGAGCAGTACTTC
CASSDTLWTGEGEQYF
>NA|TRBV7-2|TRBJ1-5|many
TGTGCCAGCGGGCGGGCGTACAATCAGCCCCAGCATTTT
CASGRAYNQPQHF
>TRBD2|TRBV5-1|TRBJ2-5|few
TGCGCCAGCAGCTTGAGGGTCCTAGCGGGAGCCTCCCCTCAAGAGACCCAGTACTTC
CASSLRVLAGASPQETQYF
>TRBD2|TRBV12-3/TRBV12-4|TRBJ2-7|few
TGTGCCAGCAGGCGGACTAGCGGTAGCTCCTACGAGCAGTACTTC
CASRRTSGSSYEQYF
>NA|TRBV12-3/TRBV12-4|TRBJ2-7|few
TGTGCCAGCAGTTTGGAAACCCACGAGCAGTACTTC
CASSLETHEQYF
>NA|TRBV14|TRBJ2-3|few
TGTGCCAGCAGCCAAGAACAGGTCAGGTGGTACACAGATACGCAGTATTTT
CASSQEQVRWYTDTQYF
>TRBD2|TRBV6-2/TRBV6-3|TRBJ2-7|NA
TGTGCCAGCAGTCCCCGGGACTACCCAGTAAAGATAAATCGGAGCTCCTACGAGCAGTACTTC
CASSPRDYPVKINRSSYEQYF
>TRBD2|TRBV14|TRBJ2-5|NA
TGTGCCAGCAGCCCAACGGTTAGCGGGAGGGCAGAGACCCAGTACTTC
CASSPTVSGRAETQYF
>TRBD2|TRBV20-1|TRBJ2-2|NA
TGCAGTGCTAGCGTTAGCGGGAGGAGCTTAGGATCCGGGGAGCTGTTTTTT
CSASVSGRSLGSGELFF
>NA|TRBV7-8|TRBJ1-3|many
TGTGCCAGCAGCTTAGTAGTCGGGAGGGGTGGAAACACCATATATTTT
CASSLVVGRGGNTIYF
>TRBD2|TRBV6-5|TRBJ2-3|many
TGTGCCAGCAGTTACCTAGCGGGAGGCCCACACACAGATACGCAGTATTTT
CASSYLAGGPHTDTQYF
>TRBD1|TRBV7-9|TRBJ2-7|once
TGTGCCAGCGGCTACAGGGGCGATTACGAGCAGTACTTC
CASGYRGDYEQYF
>NA|TRBV21-1|TRBJ2-7|few
TGTGCCAGCAGCAAACTGTCCCTAAACTGTCAAGCGGGAGTTGAGGGAGAGCAGTACTTC
CASSKLSLNCQAGVEGEQYF
>NA|TRBV28|TRBJ1-1|many
TGTGCCAGCAGTTTGCTAATGAACACTGAAGCTTTCTTT
CASSLLMNTEAFF
>NA|TRBV13|TRBJ2-7|many
TGTGCCAGCAGCTTAACTAAGAGGGGGTACGAGCAGTACTTC
CASSLTKRGYEQYF
>TRBD2|TRBV28|TRBJ2-1|many
TGTGCCAGCAGTGAAACTAGCGGGAGTGTTAATGAGCAGTTCTTC
CASSETSGSVNEQFF
>TRBD2|TRBV9|TRBJ2-7|many
TGTGCCAGCAGCGTAGGACTAGCGGGAGCGTACGAGCAGTACTTC
CASSVGLAGAYEQYF
>NA|TRBV29-1|TRBJ1-1|NA
TGCAGCGCCCGAGGGGCAGGGGCCACCATGAACACTGAAGCTTTCTTT
CSARGAGATMNTEAFF
>TRBD1|TRBV28|TRBJ1-6|many
TGTGCCAGCACCCCCGGGACAGGAGACTTAACTTCACCCCTCCACTTT
CASTPGTGDLTSPLHF
>NA|TRBV29-1|TRBJ2-1|NA
TGCAGCGTTGAAGCGGTGGCAGGGAAACCATACAATGAGCAGTTCTTC
CSVEAVAGKPYNEQFF
>NA|TRBV30|TRBJ1-2|NA
TGTGCCTTGGAGAGCTATGGCTACACCTTC
CALESYGYTF
>TRBD1|TRBV10-2|TRBJ2-3|NA
TGCGCCAGCAGTGTAGGGGACAGGGGCCCTGTGGATACGCAGTATTTT
CASSVGDRGPVDTQYF
>NA|TRBV6-2/TRBV6-3|TRBJ2-7|many
TGTGCCAGCAGTACTGGGGACGTTACCTACGAGCAGTACTTC
CASSTGDVTYEQYF
>NA|TRBV6-2/TRBV6-3|TRBJ2-3|NA
TGTGCCAGCAGTTACGCGCTCTGGACAGATACGCAGTATTTT
CASSYALWTDTQYF
>NA|TRBV10-3|TRBJ2-7|many
TGTGCCATCAGGGTGACAGGAACCTACGAGCAGTACTTC
CAIRVTGTYEQYF
>NA|TRBV4-3|TRBJ2-3|few
TGCGCCAGCAGCGGGTTTGGAATGCTAGAGACAGATACGCAGTATTTT
CASSGFGMLETDTQYF
>TRBD1|TRBV20-1|TRBJ2-2|few
TGCAGTGCCAGAGGGTGGGACAGCGCCACCGGGGAGCTGTTTTTT
CSARGWDSATGELFF
>NA|TRBV19|TRBJ2-7|many
TGTGCCAGTATGATCCAGGACGGTGGGGGCCCCTACGAGCAGTACTTC
CASMIQDGGGPYEQYF
>NA|TRBV28|TRBJ2-1|NA
TGTGCCAGCAGTTTCCCGGGCCTTAACTCCTACAATGAGCAGTTCTTC
CASSFPGLNSYNEQFF
>TRBD1|TRBV3-1|TRBJ2-7|few
TGTGCCAGCAGCCATCGGGACAGGGACCACGAGCAGTACTTC
CASSHRDRDHEQYF
>TRBD1|TRBV24-1|TRBJ2-3|many
TGTGCCACCAGTGTCGCAAACCCGGACAGGGGGCCCACAGATACGCAGTATTTT
CATSVANPDRGPTDTQYF
>TRBD2|TRBV27|TRBJ2-1|many
TGTGCCAGCAGTTTATCGGGGCGGGGGGTCGGGGAGCAGTTCTTC
CASSLSGRGVGEQFF
>NA|TRBV14|TRBJ2-2|NA
TGTGCCAGCAGCCAAGATCTCAGGAGGGCCCCGAACACCGGGGAGCTGTTTTTT
CASSQDLRRAPNTGELFF
>NA|TRBV24-1|TRBJ2-7|NA
TGTGCCACCAGTGACCGGGGCGGCAACGAGCAGTACTTC
CATSDRGGNEQYF
>TRBD2|TRBV27|TRBJ2-7|few
TGTGCCAGCAGTCCCAGTCTAGCGGCCTTCACCTACGAGCAGTACTTC
CASSPSLAAFTYEQYF
>NA|TRBV7-8|TRBJ1-1|NA
TGTGCCAGCAGCTTATTAATTGAAGCTTTCTTT
CASSLLIEAFF
>NA|TRBV21-1|TRBJ2-5|few
TGTGCCAGCATCACGGACAGGGTCGATCAAGAGACCCAGTACTTC
CASITDRVDQETQYF
>NA|TRBV4-3|TRBJ2-7|NA
TGCGCCAGCAGCCAAGGGTTGAGACTACCCTACGAGCAGTACTTC
CASSQGLRLPYEQYF
>NA|TRBV19|TRBJ2-2|NA
TGTGCCCCTCTCAAGATCCACACCGGGGAGCTGTTTTTT
CAPLKIHTGELFF